Described below is a single T cell receptor beta chain sequence and its context. In the original analysis: Estimated nucleated cell counts came from reference gene primer amplification. The assay was immunoSEQ multiplex PCR, and TCRdb's table has in-frame clones only and misses some. That table is the source of V, J and clone size, and D and trimming were worked out from the DNA. The sample lists 90,000 to 120,000 clones; approximately 88% were seen once. The entry originates in a study of blood T cell repertoires in COVID-19. Study context: T cells, B-cell-depleted T cells, or PBMCs provided the cDNA or gDNA that served as material.

V lost 4 bases and J 15 bases, leaving 16 bases between the germline ends. CDR1 is SNHLY, CDR2 FYNNEI, per germline. This CDR3 comprises 13 residues. Sequences were obtained from peripheral blood. This TCR was sampled from a man aged 50 or older with active or convalescent COVID-19. The chain recombines TRBV2 with TRBJ1-6; no clear D gene. In nucleotides, the CDR3 is TGTGCCAGCAGTGTCTCGCCTCCGGTTGGCCTCCACTTT. Translated, it gives CASSVSPPVGLHF.